This T cell receptor beta chain was profiled in a study of breast tumors, draining lymph nodes, adjacent tissues. Study results and caveats: Luminal-like breast cancer showed significantly higher tumor–nontumor repertoire similarity than basal-like. Tumors had less TCR diversity than lymph nodes, more than nontumor tissue.

This clonotype has only one observation. Antigen: not known. The length of the CDR3 is 13 residues. V was cut by 4 bases and J by 1 base, with 7 bases left in between. From germline, CDR1 is KGHSH and CDR2 LQKENI. The lymph nodes were axillary draining lymph nodes from breast cancer patients. TCRdb re-analysed the multiplex PCR reads in MiXCR, keeping a single row per CDR3 protein. The table has more than 80,000 distinct CDR3 sequences, around 30% seen once. The origin of this receptor is a female donor with breast cancer. Some clones in this sample may be carry-over from other donors' samples. The chain uses TRBV18 and TRBJ1-1; TRBD1 is a possible D gene (6 bases). The sample consisted of axillary lymph node tissue. CDR3 nucleotide sequence: TGTGCCAGCTCACAACAGGGGAACACTGAAGCTTTCTTT. As protein: CASSQQGNTEAFF.